These T cell receptor beta chains were read from a single sample in a study of control samples from healthy donors and cancer patients. Libraries were prepared by immunoSEQ multiplex PCR; TCRdb keeps only in-frame clonotypes and omits some of them. The sample consists of about 170,000 clones, 70% to 90% of them appearing once. Input material: blood. The receptor set was obtained from a man younger than 40 in good health. Both conserved end residues are trimmed from each CDR3.

TRBV7-9	TRBJ2-1	ASSLVLGQSNEQF
TRBV19	TRBJ2-7	ASRQQGGSYEQY
TRBV29-1	TRBJ1-1	SVLTVNTEAF
TRBV5-5	TRBJ1-3	ASSLGQDRGLYSGNTIY
TRBV7-9	TRBJ2-5	ASSPRTGKGTQY
TRBV7-7	TRBJ2-3	ASSLGTGTRGDTQY
TRBV6-2/TRBV6-3	TRBJ1-5	ASSYSGIDSVV
TRBV7-8	TRBJ2-1	ASSLGGRLAKGEQF
TRBV11-1	TRBJ2-7	ASSLGGDYEQY
TRBV28	TRBJ1-1	ASSPWLTSGVNTEAF
TRBV5-1	TRBJ2-5	ASSTSGGQETQY
TRBV7-3	TRBJ2-2	ASRAGELF
TRBV18	TRBJ2-3	ASATSVADTQY
TRBV7-9	TRBJ2-7	ASSPWPRGGISYEQY
TRBV19	TRBJ2-2	ASAPGWGIFTGELF
TRBV6-5	TRBJ2-1	ASSSGTGSREQF
TRBV7-2	TRBJ1-1	ASSLGDRGHTEAF
TRBV19	TRBJ1-2	ASTSDKNSYGYT
TRBV7-9	TRBJ1-3	ASSPWFFSGNTIY
TRBV2	TRBJ2-1	ASRGGGYYNEQF
TRBV14	TRBJ1-1	ASSQDRTYAAVPTEAF
TRBV27	TRBJ1-1	ASSDGGLNTEAF
TRBV27	TRBJ1-6	ASAYGQTRGSPLH
TRBV5-6	TRBJ1-1	ASSLASAEAF
TRBV15	TRBJ2-1	ATSRDPIGGLLTSYNEQF
TRBV28	TRBJ1-3	ASSLLRDPRGNTIY
TRBV10-3	TRBJ1-1	AIRTGGLNTEAF
TRBV12-3/TRBV12-4	TRBJ2-4	ASRDRGLNIQY
TRBV5-6	TRBJ1-5	ASSSTTGGYNQPQH
TRBV5-4	TRBJ1-4	ASSPGTAARGEKLF
TRBV5-1	TRBJ2-1	ASSFLGQDSYNEQF
TRBV2	TRBJ1-4	ASRKGGQGDEKLF
TRBV19	TRBJ2-3	ASSDRATFTDTQY
TRBV12-2	TRBJ1-2	ASRFGQGNGYT
TRBV14	TRBJ2-7	ASSHFTGKGQY
TRBV7-9	TRBJ2-7	ASSLGVGGAYEQY
TRBV5-6	TRBJ1-2	ASSLALGQGGKGYT
TRBV19	TRBJ1-1	ASSTVEGRPF
TRBV11-2	TRBJ1-5	ASSQQGDQPQH
TRBV11-3	TRBJ2-3	ASSFSGRSDTQY